Sequencing of this T cell receptor beta chain was carried out in a study of blood T cell repertoires in COVID-19. In the study overall: Acute and convalescent COVID-19 specimens originated in the United States, Italy and Spain.

V dropped 5 bases and J dropped 8 bases, with 18 bases sitting between them. CDR1 is SGHTA and CDR2 is FQGNSA in the germline V gene. The CDR3 consists of 14 residues. Assay used: immunoSEQ multiplex PCR; TCRdb lists only in-frame clones, some missing. The sample includes roughly 230,000 clones, nearly 85% of them seen just once. This clone showed up just once. The chain carries TRBV7-2 and TRBJ1-2; no clear D. Sequencing used peripheral blood. The receptor was isolated from a human donor in a cohort sampled during active COVID-19. CDR3 coding DNA: TGTGCCAGCAGCCCTCGGTCAGGTGGCTACGGCTACACCTTC. Its translation is CASSPRSGGYGYTF.